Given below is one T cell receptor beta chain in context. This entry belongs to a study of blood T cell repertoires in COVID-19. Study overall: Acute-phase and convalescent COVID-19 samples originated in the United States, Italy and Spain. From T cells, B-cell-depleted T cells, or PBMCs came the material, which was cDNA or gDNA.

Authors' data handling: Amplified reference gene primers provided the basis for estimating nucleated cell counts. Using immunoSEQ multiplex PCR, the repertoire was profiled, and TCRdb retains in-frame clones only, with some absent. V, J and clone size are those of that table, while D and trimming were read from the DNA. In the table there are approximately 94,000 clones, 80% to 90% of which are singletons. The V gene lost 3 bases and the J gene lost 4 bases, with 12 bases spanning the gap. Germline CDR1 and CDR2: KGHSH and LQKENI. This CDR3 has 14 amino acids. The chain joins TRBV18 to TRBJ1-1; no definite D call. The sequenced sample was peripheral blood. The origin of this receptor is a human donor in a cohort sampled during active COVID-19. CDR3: CASSPQEAFTEAFF. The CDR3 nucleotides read TGTGCCAGCTCACCCCAGGAGGCCTTCACTGAAGCTTTCTTT.